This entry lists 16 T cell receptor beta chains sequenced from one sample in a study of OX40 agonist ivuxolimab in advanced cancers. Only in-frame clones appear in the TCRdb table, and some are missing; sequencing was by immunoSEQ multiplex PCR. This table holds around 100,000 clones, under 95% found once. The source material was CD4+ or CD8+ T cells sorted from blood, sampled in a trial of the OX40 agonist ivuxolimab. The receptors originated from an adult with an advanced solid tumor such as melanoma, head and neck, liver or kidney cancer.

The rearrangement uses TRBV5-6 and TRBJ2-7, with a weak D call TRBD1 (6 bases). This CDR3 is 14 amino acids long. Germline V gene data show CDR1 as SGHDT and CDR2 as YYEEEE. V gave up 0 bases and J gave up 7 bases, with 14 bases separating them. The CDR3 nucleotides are TGTGCCAGCAGCTTGGACAGGGAAATAGGGGAGCAGTACTTC. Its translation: CASSLDREIGEQYF.

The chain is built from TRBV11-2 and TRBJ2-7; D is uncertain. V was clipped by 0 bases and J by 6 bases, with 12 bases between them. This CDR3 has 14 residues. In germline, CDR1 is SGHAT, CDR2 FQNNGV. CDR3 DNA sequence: TGTGCCAGCAGCTTAGATCGACGGGTTGGCGAGCAGTACTTC. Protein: CASSLDRRVGEQYF.

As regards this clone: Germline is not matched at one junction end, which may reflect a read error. The CDR3 DNA is TGTGCCAGCAGAGAAGACAGGGACCGGGGGCCCCAGCATTTT. Its translation is CASREDRDRGPQHF. The rearrangement joins TRBV2 to TRBJ1-5; 7 bases are a match to TRBD1. Germline loops: CDR1 SNHLY, CDR2 FYNNEI. The CDR3 length is 14 residues.

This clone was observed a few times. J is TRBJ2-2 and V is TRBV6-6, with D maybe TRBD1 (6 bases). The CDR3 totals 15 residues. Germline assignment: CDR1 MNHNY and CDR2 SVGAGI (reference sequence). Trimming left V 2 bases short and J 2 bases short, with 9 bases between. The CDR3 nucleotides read TGTGCCAGCAGTTACCAGACAGGAAACACCGGGGAGCTGTTTTTT. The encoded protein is CASSYQTGNTGELFF.

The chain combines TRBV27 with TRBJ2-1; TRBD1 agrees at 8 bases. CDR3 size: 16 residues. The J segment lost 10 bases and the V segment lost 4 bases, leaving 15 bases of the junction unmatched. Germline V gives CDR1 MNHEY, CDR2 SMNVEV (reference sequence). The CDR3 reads CASSYEGTGFPQEQFF. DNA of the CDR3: TGTGCCAGCAGTTACGAGGGGACAGGATTCCCTCAGGAGCAGTTCTTC.

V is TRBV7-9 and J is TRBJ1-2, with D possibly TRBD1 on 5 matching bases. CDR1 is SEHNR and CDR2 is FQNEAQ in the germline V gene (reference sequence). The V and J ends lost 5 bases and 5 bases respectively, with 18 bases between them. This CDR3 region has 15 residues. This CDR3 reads CASSRDIPAGYGYTF. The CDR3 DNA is TGTGCCAGCAGCCGTGACATTCCGGCAGGGTATGGCTACACCTTC.

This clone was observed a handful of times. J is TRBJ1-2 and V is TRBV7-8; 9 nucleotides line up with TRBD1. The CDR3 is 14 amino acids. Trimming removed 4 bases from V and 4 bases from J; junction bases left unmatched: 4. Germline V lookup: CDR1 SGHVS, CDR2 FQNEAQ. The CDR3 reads CASSSPGQGYGYTF. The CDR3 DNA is TGTGCCAGCAGCTCGCCGGGACAGGGCTATGGCTACACCTTC.

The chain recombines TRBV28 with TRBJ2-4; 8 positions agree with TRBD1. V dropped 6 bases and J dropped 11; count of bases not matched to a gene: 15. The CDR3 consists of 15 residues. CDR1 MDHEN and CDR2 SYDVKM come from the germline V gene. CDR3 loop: CASSPRGRLGVFQYF. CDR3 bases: TGTGCCAGCAGCCCCAGGGGGCGGCTAGGAGTCTTTCAGTACTTC.

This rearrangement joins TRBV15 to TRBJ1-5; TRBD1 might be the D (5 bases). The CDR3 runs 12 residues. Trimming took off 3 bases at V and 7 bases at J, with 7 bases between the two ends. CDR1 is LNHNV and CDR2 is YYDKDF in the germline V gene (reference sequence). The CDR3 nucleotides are TGTGCCACCAGCAGTGGGGGGCAGCCCCAGCATTTT. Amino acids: CATSSGGQPQHF.

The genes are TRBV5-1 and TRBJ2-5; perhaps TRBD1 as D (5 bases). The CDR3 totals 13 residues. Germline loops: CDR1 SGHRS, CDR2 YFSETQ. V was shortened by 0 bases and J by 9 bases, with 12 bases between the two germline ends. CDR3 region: CASSLAREGAQYF. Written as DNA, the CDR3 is TGCGCCAGCAGCTTGGCTAGGGAAGGGGCCCAGTACTTC.

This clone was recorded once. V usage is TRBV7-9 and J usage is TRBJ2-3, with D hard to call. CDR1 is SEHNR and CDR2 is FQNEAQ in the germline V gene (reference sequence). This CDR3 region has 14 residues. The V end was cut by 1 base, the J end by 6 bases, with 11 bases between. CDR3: CASSLGPGEDTQYF. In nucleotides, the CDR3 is TGTGCCAGCAGCTTAGGACCAGGAGAGGATACGCAGTATTTT.

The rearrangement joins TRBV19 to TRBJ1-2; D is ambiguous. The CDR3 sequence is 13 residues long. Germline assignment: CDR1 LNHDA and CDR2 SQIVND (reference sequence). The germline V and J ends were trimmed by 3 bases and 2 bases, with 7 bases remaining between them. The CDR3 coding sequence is TGTGCCAGTAGTATGACATGGAACTATGGCTACACCTTC. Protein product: CASSMTWNYGYTF. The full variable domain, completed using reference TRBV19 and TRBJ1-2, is DGGITQSPKYLFRKEGQNVTLSCEQNLNHDAMYWYRQDPGQGLRLIYYSQIVNDFQKGDIAEGYSVSREKKESFPLTVTSAQKNPTAFYLCASSMTWNYGYTFGSGTRLTVV.

The CDR3 sequence is CASSRWDRGSYEQYF. CDR3 sequence (DNA): TGTGCCAGCAGCCGCTGGGACAGGGGGTCCTACGAGCAGTACTTC. This sequence joins TRBV4-2 and TRBJ2-7, with 11 bases matching TRBD1. This CDR3 spans 15 amino acids. CDR1 is LGHNA, CDR2 YNFKEQ, per germline. Unmatched junction bases numbered 3, after V lost 4 bases and J lost 1 base.

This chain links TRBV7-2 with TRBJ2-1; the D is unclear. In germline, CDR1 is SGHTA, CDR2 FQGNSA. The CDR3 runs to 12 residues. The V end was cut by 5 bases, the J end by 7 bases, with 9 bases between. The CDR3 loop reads CASSISFNEQFF. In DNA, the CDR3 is TGTGCCAGCAGCATCTCATTTAATGAGCAGTTCTTC.

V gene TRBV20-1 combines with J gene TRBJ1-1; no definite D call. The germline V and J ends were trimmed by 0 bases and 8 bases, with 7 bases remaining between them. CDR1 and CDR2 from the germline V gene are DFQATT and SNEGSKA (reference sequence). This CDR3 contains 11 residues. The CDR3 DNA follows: TGCAGTGCTAGAGATCTGGGGGAAGCTTTCTTT. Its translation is CSARDLGEAFF.

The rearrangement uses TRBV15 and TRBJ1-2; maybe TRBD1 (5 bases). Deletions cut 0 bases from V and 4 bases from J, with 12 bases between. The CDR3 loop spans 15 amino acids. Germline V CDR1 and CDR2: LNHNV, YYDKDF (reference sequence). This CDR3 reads CATSRDVGEVYGYTF. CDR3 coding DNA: TGTGCCACCAGCAGAGATGTGGGGGAGGTCTATGGCTACACCTTC.